This passage covers 10 T cell receptor beta chains from one sample sequenced in a study of T cell repertoires in cytomegalovirus infection. TCRdb passed the reads through MiXCR, listing each CDR3 protein once. Counted here are 90,000 to 120,000 distinct CDR3 sequences, roughly two fifths occurring once; the ten biggest clones make up about two thirds. These receptors' targets are unknown. The sequenced sample was CD8+ T cells from cultured PBMCs, obtained from culture after CMV antigen stimulation. The receptors were sampled from a human donor in good health (CMV status not recorded). Some clones in this sample may be carry-over from other donors' samples.

CDR3 amino acids: CASSSAGGSSYNEQFF. In nucleotides, the CDR3 is TGTGCCAGCAGTTCCGCAGGGGGGAGCTCCTACAATGAGCAGTTCTTC. The V gene is TRBV12-3 or TRBV12-4, the J gene TRBJ2-1; D perhaps matches TRBD1 (7 bases). The CDR3 loop spans 16 amino acids. Trimming cost V 4 bases and J 0 bases, with 13 bases left between them.

This chain joins TRBV24-1 and TRBJ2-1; 7 bases map to TRBD2. Unmatched junction bases numbered 3, after V lost 2 bases and J lost 0 bases. The length of the CDR3 is 16 residues. CDR1 is KGHDR and CDR2 is SFDVKD in the germline V gene. The CDR3: CATSDSRGSSYNEQFF. The CDR3 DNA reads as TGTGCCACCAGTGATTCGCGGGGGAGCTCCTACAATGAGCAGTTCTTC.

This clonotype has just a few counts. This chain connects TRBV6-6 to TRBJ2-3; TRBD1 aligns across 8 bases. V shed 4 bases, J shed 0 bases, and the junction held 6 bases outside the gene matches. CDR1 and CDR2 (germline): MNHNY, SVGAGI (reference sequence). The CDR3 has 16 residues. Written as DNA, the CDR3 is TGTGCCAGCAGTTTCAGGGGGCGTCCTAGCACAGATACGCAGTATTTT. It codes for CASSFRGRPSTDTQYF.

This rearrangement joins TRBV7-9 to TRBJ2-1; D is unclear. CDR3 size: 14 residues. Germline CDR1 and CDR2: SEHNR and FQNEAQ (reference sequence). V lost 5 bases to trimming and J lost 8 bases, with 16 bases between them. Here the CDR3 reads CASSSEVSRDEQFF. The CDR3 nucleotides read TGTGCCAGCAGCAGCGAAGTTTCACGCGATGAGCAGTTCTTC.

The V call is TRBV7-4, the J call TRBJ1-2; TRBD1 might be the D (6 bases). The germline V gene has CDR1 SGHVT and CDR2 SQSDAQ. This CDR3 has 11 residues. V was clipped by 11 bases and J by 2 bases, with 9 bases between them. For the CDR3, the DNA is TGTGCCGGGGACAACAACTATGGCTACACCTTC. It translates to CAGDNNYGYTF. Filled out from reference TRBV7-4 and TRBJ1-2, the complete variable domain reads GAGVSQSPRYKVAKRGRDVALRCDSISGHVTLYWYRQTLGQGSEVLTYSQSDAQRDKSGRPSGRFSAERPERSVSTLKIQRTEQGDSAVYLCAGDNNYGYTFGSGTRLTVV.

The chain recombines TRBV7-9 with TRBJ1-4; maybe TRBD1 (6 bases). CDR1 is SEHNR and CDR2 is FQNEAQ in the germline V gene (reference sequence). The CDR3 is 15 amino acids. Trimming took off 1 base at V and 4 bases at J, with 10 bases between the two ends. CDR3 in DNA: TGTGCCAGCAGCTTAGTTGCAGGGGTTAATGAAAAACTGTTTTTT. Its protein is CASSLVAGVNEKLFF.

The table lists this clonotype with a few counts. The chain combines TRBV6-5 with TRBJ2-2; either TRBD1 or TRBD2 may supply D (7 bases each). This CDR3 is built from 15 residues. V dropped 6 bases and J dropped 5 bases, with 16 bases sitting between them. Germline lookup yields CDR1 MNHEY and CDR2 SVGAGI. CDR3 residues: CASRPRGGPTGELFF. The CDR3 DNA reads TGTGCCAGCAGGCCCAGGGGGGGGCCTACCGGGGAGCTGTTTTTT.

This clonotype has only a few counts. The rearrangement joins TRBV11-2 to TRBJ2-3, with D unresolved. The CDR3 runs to 15 residues. The germline V gene encodes CDR1 SGHAT and CDR2 FQNNGV. V dropped 5 bases and J dropped 2 bases, with 14 bases sitting between them. The CDR3 DNA follows: TGTGCCAGCAGCCGCGCCCCCGCCCACACAGATACGCAGTATTTT. Translated, it gives CASSRAPAHTDTQYF.

The rearrangement links TRBV3-1 to TRBJ2-1; D uncertain. The CDR3 covers 11 residues. V was trimmed by 5 bases and J by 8 bases, leaving 7 bases between them. The V gene's germline CDR1 is LGHDT and CDR2 YNNKEL (reference sequence). The CDR3 loop is CASSSTHEQFF. The CDR3 nucleotides are TGTGCCAGCAGCTCAACGCATGAGCAGTTCTTC.

The chain carries TRBV7-2 and TRBJ2-1; 9 bases fit TRBD2. This CDR3 has 19 amino acids. The junction had 11 bases not matched to a gene; V was cut back by 0 bases and J by 2 bases. Germline loops: CDR1 SGHTA, CDR2 FQGNSA. CDR3 sequence reads: CASSLALAGHSNAYNEQFF. CDR3 coding DNA: TGTGCCAGCAGCTTAGCTCTAGCGGGACATTCGAACGCCTACAATGAGCAGTTCTTC.